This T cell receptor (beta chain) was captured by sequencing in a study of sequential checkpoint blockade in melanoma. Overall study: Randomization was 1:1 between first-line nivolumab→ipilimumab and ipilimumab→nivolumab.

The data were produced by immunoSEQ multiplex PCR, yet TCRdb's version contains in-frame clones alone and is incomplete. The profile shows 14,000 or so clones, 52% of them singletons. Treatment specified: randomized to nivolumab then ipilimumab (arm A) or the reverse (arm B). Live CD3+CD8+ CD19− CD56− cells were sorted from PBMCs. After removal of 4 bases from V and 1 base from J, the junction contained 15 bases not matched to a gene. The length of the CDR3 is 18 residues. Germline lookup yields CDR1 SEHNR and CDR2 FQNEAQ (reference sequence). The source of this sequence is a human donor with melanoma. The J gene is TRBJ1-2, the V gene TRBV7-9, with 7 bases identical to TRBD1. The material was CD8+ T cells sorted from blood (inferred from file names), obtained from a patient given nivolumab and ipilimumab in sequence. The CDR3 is CASSSTLLWDRDNYGYTF. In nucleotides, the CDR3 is TGTGCCAGCAGCTCAACCCTTCTATGGGACAGAGATAACTATGGCTACACCTTC.